This T cell receptor beta chain was sequenced in a study of OX40 agonist ivuxolimab in advanced cancers. The CDR3 contains 16 residues. Trimming cost V 5 bases and J 2 bases, with 16 bases left between them. Germline V gene data show CDR1 as SGHVS and CDR2 as FQNEAQ. Some clones are missing from TCRdb's copy, which holds only in-frame ones; the method was immunoSEQ multiplex PCR. Of about 53,000 clones listed, 65% to 85% are singletons. This specimen was CD4+ or CD8+ T cells sorted from blood, taken in a trial of the OX40 agonist ivuxolimab. This chain uses TRBV7-8 with TRBJ1-5, with a possible D match to TRBD1 (5 bases). The clonotype comes from an adult with an advanced solid tumor such as melanoma, head and neck, liver or kidney cancer. CDR3 sequence (DNA): TGTGCCAGCAGCCCCCTCCAGGGTACGGGCAATCAGCCCCAGCATTTT. Encoded protein: CASSPLQGTGNQPQHF.